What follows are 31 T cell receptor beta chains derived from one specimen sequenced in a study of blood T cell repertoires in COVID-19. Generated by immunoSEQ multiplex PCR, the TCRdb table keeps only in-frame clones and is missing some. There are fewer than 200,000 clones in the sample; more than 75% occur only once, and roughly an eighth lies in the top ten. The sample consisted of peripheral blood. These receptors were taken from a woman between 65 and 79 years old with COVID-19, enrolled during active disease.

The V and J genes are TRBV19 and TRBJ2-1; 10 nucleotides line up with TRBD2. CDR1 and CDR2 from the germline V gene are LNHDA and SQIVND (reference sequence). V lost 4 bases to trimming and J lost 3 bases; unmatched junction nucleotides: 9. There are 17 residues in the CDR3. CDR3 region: CASSRGLASTRYNEQFF. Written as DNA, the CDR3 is TGTGCCAGTAGTAGGGGACTAGCGTCTACGCGCTACAATGAGCAGTTCTTC.

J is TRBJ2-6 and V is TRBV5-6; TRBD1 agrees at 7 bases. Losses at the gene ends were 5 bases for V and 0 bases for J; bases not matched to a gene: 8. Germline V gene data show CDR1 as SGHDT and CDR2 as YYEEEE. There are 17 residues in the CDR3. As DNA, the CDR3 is TGTGCCAGCAGTCACCCGCAGGGGGTCTCTGGGGCCAACGTCCTGACTTTC. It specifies CASSHPQGVSGANVLTF.

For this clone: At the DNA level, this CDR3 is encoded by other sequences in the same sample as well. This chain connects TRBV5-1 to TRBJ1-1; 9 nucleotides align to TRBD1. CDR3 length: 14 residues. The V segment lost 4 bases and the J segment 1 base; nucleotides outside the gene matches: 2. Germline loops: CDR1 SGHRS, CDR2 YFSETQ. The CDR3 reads CASSRGQGNTEAFF. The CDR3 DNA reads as TGCGCCAGCAGCAGGGGACAGGGGAACACTGAAGCTTTCTTT.

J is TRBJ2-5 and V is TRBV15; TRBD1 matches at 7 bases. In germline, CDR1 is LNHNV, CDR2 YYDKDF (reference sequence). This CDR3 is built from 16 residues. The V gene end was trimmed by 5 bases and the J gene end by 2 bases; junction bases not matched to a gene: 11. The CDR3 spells CATSGYGTVGQETQYF. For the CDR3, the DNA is TGTGCCACCAGCGGGTACGGGACAGTGGGGCAAGAGACCCAGTACTTC.

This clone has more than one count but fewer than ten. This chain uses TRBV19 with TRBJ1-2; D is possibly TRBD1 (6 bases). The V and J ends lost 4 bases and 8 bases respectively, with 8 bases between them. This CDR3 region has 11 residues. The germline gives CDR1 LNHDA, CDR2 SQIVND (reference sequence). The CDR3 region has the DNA TGTGCCAGTAGTAATCAGGGGGGCTACACCTTC. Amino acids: CASSNQGGYTF.

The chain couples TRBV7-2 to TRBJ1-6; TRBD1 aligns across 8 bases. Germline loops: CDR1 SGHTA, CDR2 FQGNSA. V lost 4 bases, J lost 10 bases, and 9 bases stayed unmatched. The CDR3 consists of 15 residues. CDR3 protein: CASSSGTGGGSPLHF. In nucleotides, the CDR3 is TGTGCCAGCAGCTCCGGGACAGGCGGAGGATCACCCCTCCACTTT. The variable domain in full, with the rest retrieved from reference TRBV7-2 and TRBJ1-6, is GAGVSQSPSNKVTEKGKDVELRCDPISGHTALYWYRQSLGQGLEFLIYFQGNSAPDKSGLPSDRFSAERTGGSVSTLTIQRTQQEDSAVYLCASSSGTGGGSPLHFGNGTRLTVT.

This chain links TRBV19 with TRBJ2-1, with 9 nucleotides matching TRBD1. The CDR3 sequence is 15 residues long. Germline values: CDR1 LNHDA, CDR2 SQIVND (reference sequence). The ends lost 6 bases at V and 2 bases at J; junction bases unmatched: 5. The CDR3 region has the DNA TGTGCCAGTAGAACCGGACAGGGGCCCTACAATGAGCAGTTCTTC. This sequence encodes CASRTGQGPYNEQFF.

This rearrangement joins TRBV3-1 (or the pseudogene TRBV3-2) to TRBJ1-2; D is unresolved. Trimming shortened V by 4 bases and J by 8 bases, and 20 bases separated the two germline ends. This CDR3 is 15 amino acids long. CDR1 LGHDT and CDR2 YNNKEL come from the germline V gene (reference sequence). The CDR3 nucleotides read TGTGCCAGCAGCCCTCATTCCTCCGTAGTTCGAGGCTACACCTTC. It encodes CASSPHSSVVRGYTF.

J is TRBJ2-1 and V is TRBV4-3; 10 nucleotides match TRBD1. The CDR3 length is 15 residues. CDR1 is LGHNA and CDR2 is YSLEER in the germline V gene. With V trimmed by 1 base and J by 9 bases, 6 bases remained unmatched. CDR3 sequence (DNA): TGCGCCAGCAGCCAAGCGAGACAGGGGGCAGGTGAGCAGTTCTTC. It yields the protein CASSQARQGAGEQFF.

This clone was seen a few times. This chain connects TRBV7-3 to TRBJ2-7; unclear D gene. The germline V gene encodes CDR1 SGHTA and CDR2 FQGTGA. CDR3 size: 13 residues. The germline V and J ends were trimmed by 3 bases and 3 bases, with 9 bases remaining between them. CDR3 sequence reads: CASSFKQNYEQYF. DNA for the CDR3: TGTGCCAGCAGCTTTAAACAGAACTACGAGCAGTACTTC. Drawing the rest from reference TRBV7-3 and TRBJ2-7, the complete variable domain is GAGVSQTPSNKVTEKGKYVELRCDPISGHTALYWYRQSLGQGPEFLIYFQGTGAADDSGLPNDRFFAVRPEGSVSTLKIQRTERGDSAVYLCASSFKQNYEQYFGPGTRLTVT.

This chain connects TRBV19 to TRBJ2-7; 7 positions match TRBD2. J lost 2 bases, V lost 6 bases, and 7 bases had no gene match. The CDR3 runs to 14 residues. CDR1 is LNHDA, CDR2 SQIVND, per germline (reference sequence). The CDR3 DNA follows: TGTGCCAGTAGAACGGGAGGCACCCCCTACGAGCAGTACTTC. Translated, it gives CASRTGGTPYEQYF.

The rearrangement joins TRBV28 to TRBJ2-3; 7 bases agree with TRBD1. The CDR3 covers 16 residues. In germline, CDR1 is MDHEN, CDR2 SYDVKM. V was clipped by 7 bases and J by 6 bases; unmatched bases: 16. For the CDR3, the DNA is TGTGCCAGCAAAGGGACAGATAAATTCGGGGCGGATACGCAGTATTTT. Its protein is CASKGTDKFGADTQYF. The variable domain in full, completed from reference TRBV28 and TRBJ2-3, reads DVKVTQSSRYLVKRTGEKVFLECVQDMDHENMFWYRQDPGLGLRLIYFSYDVKMKEKGDIPEGYSVSREKKERFSLILESASTNQTSMYLCASKGTDKFGADTQYFGPGTRLTVL.

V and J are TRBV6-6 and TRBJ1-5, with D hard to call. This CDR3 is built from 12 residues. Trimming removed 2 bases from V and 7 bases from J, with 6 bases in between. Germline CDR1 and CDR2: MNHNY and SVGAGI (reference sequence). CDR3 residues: CASSYPQQPQHF. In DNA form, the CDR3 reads TGTGCCAGCAGTTACCCGCAGCAGCCCCAGCATTTT.

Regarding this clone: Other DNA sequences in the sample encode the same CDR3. CDR3 sequence (DNA): TGTGCCAGCAGTTTAACGGGGAACTATGGCTACACCTTC. This codes for CASSLTGNYGYTF. The chain has TRBV28 and TRBJ1-2; D remains ambiguous. V was pared by 2 bases and J by 2 bases, with 6 bases between. Germline V gives CDR1 MDHEN, CDR2 SYDVKM. The CDR3 length is 13 residues.

Here the CDR3 reads CASRQPSYNEQFF. CDR3 DNA: TGCGCCAGCAGACAGCCCTCCTACAATGAGCAGTTCTTC. V and J are TRBV10-2 and TRBJ2-1; D not certain. The CDR3 totals 13 residues. The germline gives CDR1 WSHSY, CDR2 SAAADI. The V end lost 6 bases, the J end lost 0 bases, and 6 bases lay between the germline ends.

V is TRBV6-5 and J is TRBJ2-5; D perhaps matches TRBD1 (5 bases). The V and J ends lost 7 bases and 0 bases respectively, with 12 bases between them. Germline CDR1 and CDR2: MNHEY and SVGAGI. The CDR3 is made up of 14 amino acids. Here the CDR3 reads CASNRDRNQETQYF. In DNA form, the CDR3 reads TGTGCCAGCAACCGAGACAGAAACCAAGAGACCCAGTACTTC.

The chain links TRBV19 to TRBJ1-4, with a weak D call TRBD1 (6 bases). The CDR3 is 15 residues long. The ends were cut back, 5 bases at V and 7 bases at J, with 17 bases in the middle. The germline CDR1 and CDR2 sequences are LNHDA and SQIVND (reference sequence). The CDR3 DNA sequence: TGTGCCAGTAGTTCCCCCGGGACATCGGGTGAAAAACTGTTTTTT. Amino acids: CASSSPGTSGEKLFF.

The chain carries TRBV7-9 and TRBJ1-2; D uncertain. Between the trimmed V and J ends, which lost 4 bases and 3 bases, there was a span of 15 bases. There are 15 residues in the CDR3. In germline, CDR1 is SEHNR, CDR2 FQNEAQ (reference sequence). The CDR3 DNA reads TGTGCCAGCAGCTCCCCAGGTACCATCGACTATGGCTACACCTTC. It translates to CASSSPGTIDYGYTF. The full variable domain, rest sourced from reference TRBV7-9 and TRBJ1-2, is DTGVSQNPRHKITKRGQNVTFRCDPISEHNRLYWYRQTLGQGPEFLTYFQNEAQLEKSRLLSDRFSAERPKGSFSTLEIQRTEQGDSAMYLCASSSPGTIDYGYTFGSGTRLTVV.

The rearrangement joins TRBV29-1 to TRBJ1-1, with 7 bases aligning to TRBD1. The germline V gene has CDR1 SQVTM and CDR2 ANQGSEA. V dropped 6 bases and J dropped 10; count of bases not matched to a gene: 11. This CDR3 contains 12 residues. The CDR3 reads CSVKQGNHAAFF. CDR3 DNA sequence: TGCAGCGTCAAACAGGGGAATCATGCAGCTTTCTTT.

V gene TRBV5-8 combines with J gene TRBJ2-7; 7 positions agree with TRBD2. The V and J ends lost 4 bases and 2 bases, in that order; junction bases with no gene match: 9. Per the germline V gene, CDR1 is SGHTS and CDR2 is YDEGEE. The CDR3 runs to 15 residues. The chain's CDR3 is CASSLVSGITYEQYF. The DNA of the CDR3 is TGTGCCAGCAGCCTAGTGAGCGGGATTACCTACGAGCAGTACTTC.

The DNA for the CDR3 is TGTGCCAGCAGCCAAGTCCACGCTAGCGGGAGCTCCTACGAGCAGTACTTC. It yields the protein CASSQVHASGSSYEQYF. This sequence joins TRBV4-2 and TRBJ2-7; 10 positions agree with TRBD2. Germline V lookup: CDR1 LGHNA, CDR2 YNFKEQ. This CDR3 has 17 residues. Losses at the gene ends were 1 base for V and 0 bases for J; bases not matched to a gene: 6.

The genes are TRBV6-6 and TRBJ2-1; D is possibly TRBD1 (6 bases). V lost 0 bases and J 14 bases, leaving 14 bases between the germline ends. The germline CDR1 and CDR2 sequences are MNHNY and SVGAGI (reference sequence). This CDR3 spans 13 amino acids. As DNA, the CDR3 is TGTGCCAGCAGTTACTCGGGGGCTACAGGAAAGTTCTTC. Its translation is CASSYSGATGKFF.

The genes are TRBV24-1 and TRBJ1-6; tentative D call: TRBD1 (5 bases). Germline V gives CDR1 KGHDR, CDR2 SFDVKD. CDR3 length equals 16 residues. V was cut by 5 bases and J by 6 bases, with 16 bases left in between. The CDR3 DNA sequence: TGTGCCACCAGTGTTGGGGCCCAACGAGGTAATTCACCCCTCCACTTT. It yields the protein CATSVGAQRGNSPLHF.

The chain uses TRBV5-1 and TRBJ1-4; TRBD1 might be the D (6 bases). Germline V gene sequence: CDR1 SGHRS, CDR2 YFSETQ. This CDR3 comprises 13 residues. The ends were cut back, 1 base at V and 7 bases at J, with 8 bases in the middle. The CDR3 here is CASSLTGFEKLFF. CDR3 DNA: TGCGCCAGCAGCTTGACAGGGTTTGAAAAACTGTTTTTT.

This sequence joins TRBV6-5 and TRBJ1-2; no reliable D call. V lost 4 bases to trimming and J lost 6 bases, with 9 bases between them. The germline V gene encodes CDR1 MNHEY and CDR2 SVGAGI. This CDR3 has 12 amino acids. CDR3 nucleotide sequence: TGTGCCAGCAGTTTGAGGGTAGATGGCTACACCTTC. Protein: CASSLRVDGYTF.

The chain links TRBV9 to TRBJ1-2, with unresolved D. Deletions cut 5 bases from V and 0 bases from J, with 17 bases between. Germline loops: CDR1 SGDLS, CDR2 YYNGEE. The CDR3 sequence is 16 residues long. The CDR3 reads CASRREAAAANYGYTF. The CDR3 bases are TGTGCCAGCAGGCGTGAAGCGGCGGCCGCTAACTATGGCTACACCTTC. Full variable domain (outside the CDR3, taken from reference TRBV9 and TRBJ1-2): DSGVTQTPKHLITATGQRVTLRCSPRSGDLSVYWYQQSLDQGLQFLIQYYNGEERAKGNILERFSAQQFPDLHSELNLSSLELGDSALYFCASRREAAAANYGYTFGSGTRLTVV.

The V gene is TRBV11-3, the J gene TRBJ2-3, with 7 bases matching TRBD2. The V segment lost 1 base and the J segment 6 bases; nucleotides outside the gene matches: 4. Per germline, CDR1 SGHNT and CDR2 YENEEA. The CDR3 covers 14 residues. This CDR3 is CASSLGGGSDTQYF. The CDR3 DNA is TGTGCCAGCAGCTTAGGGGGCGGGAGTGATACGCAGTATTTT.

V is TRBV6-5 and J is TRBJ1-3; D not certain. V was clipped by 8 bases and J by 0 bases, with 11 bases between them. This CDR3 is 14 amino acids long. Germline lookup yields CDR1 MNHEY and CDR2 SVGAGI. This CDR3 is CASGTSSSGNTIYF. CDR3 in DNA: TGTGCCAGCGGTACCTCGAGCTCTGGAAACACCATATATTTT.

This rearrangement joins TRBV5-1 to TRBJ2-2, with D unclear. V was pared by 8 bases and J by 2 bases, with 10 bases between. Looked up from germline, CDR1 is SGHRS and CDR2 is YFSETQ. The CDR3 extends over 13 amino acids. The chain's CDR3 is CASFNINTGELFF. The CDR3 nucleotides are TGCGCCAGTTTCAACATTAACACCGGGGAGCTGTTTTTT.

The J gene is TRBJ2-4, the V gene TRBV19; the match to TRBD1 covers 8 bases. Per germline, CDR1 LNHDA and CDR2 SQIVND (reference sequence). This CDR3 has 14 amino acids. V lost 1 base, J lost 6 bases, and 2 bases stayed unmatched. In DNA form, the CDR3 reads TGTGCCAGTAGTATAGGGGACAGGAGAAACATTCAGTACTTC. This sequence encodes CASSIGDRRNIQYF.

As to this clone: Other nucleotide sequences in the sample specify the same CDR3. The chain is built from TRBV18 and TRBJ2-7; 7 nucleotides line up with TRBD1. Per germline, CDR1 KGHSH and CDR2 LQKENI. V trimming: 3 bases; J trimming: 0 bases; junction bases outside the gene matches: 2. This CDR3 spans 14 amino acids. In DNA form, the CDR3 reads TGTGCCAGCTCACCGGGACAGAGCTCCTACGAGCAGTACTTC. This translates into CASSPGQSSYEQYF.